This TCR beta chain was profiled in a study of blood T cells in healthy people across ages. Study in general: Roughly one uniquely barcoded beta molecule per two T cells was captured. General study results and limits: Strong correlation linked observed beta diversity and percent naive T cells.

A second roughly 7 to 11 cycle PCR used barcoded and J-beta primers. TCRdb re-called the 5' RACE reads with MiXCR, one entry per CDR3 protein. The table records more than 800,000 distinct CDR3 sequences, under 35% of them present only once. In terms of origin and age, donors were healthy Caucasian individuals from Russia aged roughly 6 to 95. Germline assignment: CDR1 DFQATT and CDR2 SNEGSKA (reference sequence). This CDR3 comprises 13 residues. V shed 5 bases and J 7 bases; nucleotides not matched to a gene: 6. At least ten counts were recorded for this clonotype. Its antigen remains unidentified. Sequencing was carried out using blood. This sequence joins TRBV20-1 and TRBJ1-4, with TRBD1 matching over 8 bases. The sequence derives from a woman aged 80 or over in good health. The DNA for the CDR3 is TGCAGTGCTTCTCAGGGGGCCGTTGAAAAACTGTTTTTT. Its protein product is CSASQGAVEKLFF.